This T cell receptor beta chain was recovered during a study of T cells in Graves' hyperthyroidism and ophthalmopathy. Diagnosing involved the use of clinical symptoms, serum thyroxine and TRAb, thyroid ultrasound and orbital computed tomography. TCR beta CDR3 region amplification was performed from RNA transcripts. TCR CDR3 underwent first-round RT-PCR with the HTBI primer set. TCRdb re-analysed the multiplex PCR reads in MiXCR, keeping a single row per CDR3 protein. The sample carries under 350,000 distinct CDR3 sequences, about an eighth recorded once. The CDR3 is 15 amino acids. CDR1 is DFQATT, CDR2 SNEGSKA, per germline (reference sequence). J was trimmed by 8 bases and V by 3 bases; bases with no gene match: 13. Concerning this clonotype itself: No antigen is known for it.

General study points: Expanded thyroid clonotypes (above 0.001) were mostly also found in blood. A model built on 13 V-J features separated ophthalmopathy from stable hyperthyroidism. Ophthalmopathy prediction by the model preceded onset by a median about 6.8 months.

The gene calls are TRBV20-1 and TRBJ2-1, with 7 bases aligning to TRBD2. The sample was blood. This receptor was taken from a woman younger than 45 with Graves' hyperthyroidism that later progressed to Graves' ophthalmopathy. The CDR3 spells CSASSASGAPDEQFF. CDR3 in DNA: TGCAGTGCTAGTAGTGCCAGCGGGGCTCCTGATGAGCAGTTCTTC.